Below are 15 T cell receptor beta chains sequenced from a single sample in a study of control samples from healthy donors and cancer patients (TCRdb year 2020). The library relied on the immunoSEQ multiplex PCR assay. Sourced from immuneACCESS, this table was stored by TCRdb with only in-frame sequences that have V and J called. A share of the clones is absent; for the studies checked, an unresolved V gene accounts for under half, and the remainder has no known explanation. This sample holds tens of thousands of clones; 70% to 90% were observed only once. The ten largest clones add up to about 2.2% of the sample. Sequenced input: PBMCs. These receptors all come from a woman in her fifties or sixties with head and neck cancer.

This chain links TRBV28 with TRBJ1-1; the D gene is possibly TRBD1 (5 bases). V was pared by 5 bases and J by 7 bases, with 20 bases between. Germline CDR1 and CDR2: MDHEN and SYDVKM. This CDR3 contains 15 residues. The CDR3 reads CASSLTDPDWNEAFF. Here the CDR3 DNA reads TGTGCCAGCAGTCTGACAGACCCTGACTGGAATGAAGCTTTCTTT.

This clone was seen a handful of times. The chain uses TRBV5-1 and TRBJ1-2; D remains unclear. The CDR3 is 15 residues long. Germline V gene data show CDR1 as SGHRS and CDR2 as YFSETQ. Deletions cut 0 bases from V and 5 bases from J, with 14 bases between. The DNA of the CDR3 is TGCGCCAGCAGCTTGGAAGCGCAGGACGGGTATGGCTACACCTTC. Its translation is CASSLEAQDGYGYTF.

The chain has TRBV30 and TRBJ1-4, with TRBD1 matching 10 bases. V dropped 5 bases and J dropped 11; count of bases not matched to a gene: 8. The germline gives CDR1 GTSNPN, CDR2 SVGIG (reference sequence). The CDR3 contains 13 residues. The DNA for the CDR3 is TGTGCCTGGGGACAGGGGGAGGTGGGGAAACTGTTTTTT. This sequence encodes CAWGQGEVGKLFF.

The chain has TRBV6-2 or TRBV6-3 and TRBJ1-1; 7 bases line up with TRBD1. This CDR3 spans 14 amino acids. V dropped 6 bases and J dropped 5; count of bases not matched to a gene: 9. Per germline, CDR1 MNHEY and CDR2 SVGEGT. This CDR3 is CASSPTGRVTEAFF. For the CDR3, the DNA is TGTGCCAGCAGCCCGACAGGGCGGGTTACTGAAGCTTTCTTT.

The V call is TRBV9, the J call TRBJ2-4; D may be TRBD1 or TRBD2 (5 bases each). V lost 0 bases to trimming and J lost 15 bases, with 16 bases between them. Germline values: CDR1 SGDLS, CDR2 YYNGEE. This CDR3 spans 13 amino acids. CDR3 in DNA: TGTGCCAGCAGCGTAGACCTCCGGGGCCGAAGGTACTTC. Protein product: CASSVDLRGRRYF.

V and J are TRBV5-1 and TRBJ2-1; TRBD2 matches 10 bases. Germline trimming cut 4 bases from V and 2 bases from J; bases unmatched to any gene: 3. The CDR3 runs to 15 residues. The germline V gene has CDR1 SGHRS and CDR2 YFSETQ. In nucleotides, the CDR3 is TGCGCCAGCAGCGGGAGCGGGGGGGCCTACAATGAGCAGTTCTTC. This translates into CASSGSGGAYNEQFF.

The chain couples TRBV2 to TRBJ2-7, with 7 bases aligning to TRBD1. Germline V gene sequence: CDR1 SNHLY, CDR2 FYNNEI. CDR3 length equals 12 residues. The V segment lost 7 bases and the J segment 6 bases; nucleotides outside the gene matches: 6. As DNA, the CDR3 is TGTGCCAGCAAGGGGGCGCCTCTCGAGCAGTACTTC. Translated, it gives CASKGAPLEQYF.

The gene calls are TRBV6-4 and TRBJ2-3; tentatively, D is TRBD1 or TRBD2 (5 bases each). The V gene's germline CDR1 is MRHNA and CDR2 SNTAGT. V was pared by 3 bases and J by 2 bases, with 9 bases between. This CDR3 comprises 14 residues. CDR3 amino acids: CASSEGDHTDTQYF. The CDR3 DNA reads as TGTGCCAGCAGTGAGGGGGACCACACAGATACGCAGTATTTT.

The chain is built from TRBV7-8 and TRBJ1-2; a possible D gene is TRBD1 (6 bases). The CDR3 is 17 amino acids. CDR1 is SGHVS and CDR2 is FQNEAQ in the germline V gene. Trimming shortened V by 5 bases and J by 5 bases, and 24 bases separated the two germline ends. CDR3 amino acids: CASSPPGGGATGYGYTF. The CDR3 DNA follows: TGTGCCAGCAGCCCCCCGGGTGGGGGGGCTACTGGATATGGCTACACCTTC.

A note on this clone: Other nucleotide sequences in the sample specify the same CDR3. J is TRBJ2-3 and V is TRBV4-2, with D possibly TRBD2 on 7 matching bases. This CDR3 has 16 residues. Germline V gives CDR1 LGHNA, CDR2 YNFKEQ. Trimming removed 1 base from V and 4 bases from J, with 15 bases in between. Here the CDR3 reads CASSQGVEGGADTQYF. The DNA for the CDR3 is TGTGCCAGCAGCCAAGGTGTAGAGGGGGGGGCAGATACGCAGTATTTT.

The genes are TRBV2 and TRBJ1-2; 11 bases are shared with TRBD1. Germline CDR1 SNHLY, CDR2 FYNNEI. The CDR3 covers 14 residues. Losses at the gene ends were 5 bases for V and 3 bases for J; bases not matched to a gene: 2. The chain's CDR3 is CASSRTGGDYGYTF. The CDR3, as DNA: TGTGCCAGCAGTCGGACAGGGGGCGACTATGGCTACACCTTC. The full variable domain, rest sourced from reference TRBV2 and TRBJ1-2, is EPEVTQTPSHQVTQMGQEVILRCVPISNHLYFYWYRQILGQKVEFLVSFYNNEISEKSEIFDDQFSVERPDGSNFTLKIRSTKLEDSAMYFCASSRTGGDYGYTFGSGTRLTVV.

This clone appeared a few times. The V call is TRBV2, the J call TRBJ1-6, with 9 bases aligning to TRBD1. CDR3 length equals 14 residues. V lost 5 bases and J lost 8; bases outside the gene matches: 4. Germline values: CDR1 SNHLY, CDR2 FYNNEI. CDR3 coding DNA: TGTGCCAGCAGTCTGCGGGACAGGGATTCACCCCTCCACTTT. This translates into CASSLRDRDSPLHF. Variable domain in full (rest from reference TRBV2 and TRBJ1-6): EPEVTQTPSHQVTQMGQEVILRCVPISNHLYFYWYRQILGQKVEFLVSFYNNEISEKSEIFDDQFSVERPDGSNFTLKIRSTKLEDSAMYFCASSLRDRDSPLHFGNGTRLTVT.

The chain carries TRBV5-1 and TRBJ1-1; D perhaps matches TRBD1 (5 bases). This CDR3 comprises 16 residues. From germline, CDR1 is SGHRS and CDR2 YFSETQ. Deletions cut 0 bases from V and 2 bases from J, with 14 bases between. The CDR3: CASSLVGIQGNTEAFF. CDR3 in DNA: TGCGCCAGCAGCTTGGTGGGTATCCAGGGAAACACTGAAGCTTTCTTT. The whole variable domain, remainder taken from reference TRBV5-1 and TRBJ1-1, is KAGVTQTPRYLIKTRGQQVTLSCSPISGHRSVSWYQQTPGQGLQFLFEYFSETQRNKGNFPGRFSGRQFSNSRSEMNVSTLELGDSALYLCASSLVGIQGNTEAFFGQGTRLTVV.

The chain has TRBV9 and TRBJ2-3, with 7 bases identical to TRBD2. The trim removed 3 bases at V and 4 bases at J, leaving 14 bases unmatched. From germline, CDR1 is SGDLS and CDR2 YYNGEE. The CDR3 loop spans 17 amino acids. In DNA form, the CDR3 reads TGTGCCAGCAGCGCCCCCGGAGCTTCTAGCGGAGCAGATACGCAGTATTTT. Translating gives CASSAPGASSGADTQYF.

The V gene is TRBV7-3, the J gene TRBJ2-3; TRBD2 agrees at 11 bases. Trimming removed 2 bases from V and 7 bases from J; junction bases left unmatched: 8. This CDR3 is built from 16 residues. Looked up from germline, CDR1 is SGHTA and CDR2 is FQGTGA. The CDR3 nucleotides are TGTGCCAGCAGCTTAGATTCCGGGACTAGCGGTCATACGCAGTATTTT. Translation: CASSLDSGTSGHTQYF.